This T cell receptor beta chain derives from a study of shared clonotypes between healthy human individuals. The authors loaded roughly 200 ng DNA, 25,000 to 30,000 T cell genomes, into sorted-subset replicate PCRs. TCRdb's table, derived via immunoSEQ multiplex PCR, lists solely in-frame clones and lacks some. The table includes millions of clones, just under 95% detected once. Per the germline V gene, CDR1 is SEHNR and CDR2 is FQNEAQ (reference sequence). There are 14 residues in the CDR3. Trimming took 1 base from V and 5 from J, leaving 11 bases between them. CD45RO-negative cells were positively selected for CCR7, leaving out terminally differentiated effector memory CD45RA+ cells.

The chain joins TRBV7-9 to TRBJ2-5; tentatively, D is TRBD1 or TRBD2 (6 bases each). Sequencing input: naive CD8+ T cells sorted from blood. The source is a man aged 18 to 30 in good health. This CDR3 reads CASSLGGGLETQYF. The CDR3 coding sequence is TGTGCCAGCAGCTTAGGTGGGGGGCTTGAGACCCAGTACTTC.